This T cell receptor beta chain was retrieved from a study of T cells after somatic rescue of genetic block. Looked up from germline, CDR1 is SGHRS and CDR2 is YFSETQ. The V end lost 6 bases, the J end lost 4 bases, and 17 bases lay between the germline ends. The CDR3 runs to 14 residues. The data were produced by immunoSEQ multiplex PCR, yet TCRdb's version contains in-frame clones alone and is incomplete. Of 110,000 or so clones listed, under 95% were seen once; the top ten hold approximately 1.5%. This rearrangement joins TRBV5-1 to TRBJ2-7; either TRBD1 or TRBD2 may fit D (6 bases each). The origin of this receptor is a woman between 18 and 29 years old. The material sequenced was peripheral blood mononuclear cells (PBMCs). The CDR3, as DNA: TGCGCCAGCACCCTGCTCGGGGGCCCTTACGAGCAGTACTTC. Its protein product is CASTLLGGPYEQYF. The full variable domain, completed using reference TRBV5-1 and TRBJ2-7, is KAGVTQTPRYLIKTRGQQVTLSCSPISGHRSVSWYQQTPGQGLQFLFEYFSETQRNKGNFPGRFSGRQFSNSRSEMNVSTLELGDSALYLCASTLLGGPYEQYFGPGTRLTVT.